These 16 T cell receptor beta chains share one sample of origin, sequenced in a study of blood T cells in healthy people across ages. Sample-barcoded 5' priming and a J-beta primer mix drove a second PCR of about 6 to 12 cycles. Using its own MiXCR run on the 5' RACE reads, TCRdb lists one record per CDR3 protein. The sample lists 380,000 or so distinct CDR3 sequences, about 49% occurring once. The sample consisted of blood. Receptors originate from a man in his sixties in good health.

This CDR3 reads CASSTGVMDEQYF. The DNA of the CDR3 is TGCGCCAGCAGTACAGGGGTTATGGACGAGCAGTACTTC. The chain is built from TRBV4-3 and TRBJ2-7; TRBD1 aligns across 7 bases. With 6 bases clipped from V and 5 bases from J, the junction kept 7 bases outside the gene matches. The CDR3 is made up of 13 amino acids. CDR1 is LGHNA, CDR2 YSLEER, per germline.

This clonotype was counted many times. The rearrangement uses TRBV6-2 or TRBV6-3 and TRBJ2-7; 8 bases align to TRBD2. J was trimmed by 2 bases and V by 7 bases; bases with no gene match: 7. This CDR3 is 14 amino acids long. Germline assignment: CDR1 MNHEY and CDR2 SVGEGT. This chain's CDR3 is CASTQEGLAYEQYF. CDR3 DNA sequence: TGTGCCAGCACCCAAGAGGGACTAGCCTACGAGCAGTACTTC.

This clonotype was detected only a few times. The chain links TRBV5-6 to TRBJ2-1; tentatively, D is TRBD2 (6 bases). CDR3 length: 17 residues. V was shortened by 1 base and J by 0 bases, with 14 bases between the two germline ends. Germline V CDR1 and CDR2: SGHDT, YYEEEE. This chain's CDR3 is CASSLPVRGSSYNEQFF. The CDR3 nucleotides are TGTGCCAGCAGCTTGCCCGTTCGGGGGAGCTCCTACAATGAGCAGTTCTTC.

This sequence joins TRBV29-1 and TRBJ2-1, with D possibly matching TRBD2 (6 bases). This CDR3 comprises 11 residues. Germline V gene lookup returns CDR1 SQVTM and CDR2 ANQGSEA. The V gene lost 3 bases and the J gene lost 7 bases, with 7 bases spanning the gap. CDR3 sequence (DNA): TGCAGCGTTGAGGGGGGTAATGAGCAGTTCTTC. Its translation is CSVEGGNEQFF.

As for this clonotype: A read error may produce the germline difference seen at one junction end. V gene TRBV5-1 combines with J gene TRBJ1-5; 7 bases align to TRBD1. The CDR3 contains 14 residues. The germline V gene has CDR1 SGHRS and CDR2 YFSETQ. The CDR3 sequence is CASSVQGGDQPQHF. CDR3 in DNA: TGCGCTAGCAGCGTCCAGGGGGGAGATCAGCCCCAGCATTTT.

The chain links TRBV3-1 to TRBJ2-7; 10 nucleotides line up with TRBD2. Germline CDR1 is LGHDT and CDR2 is YNNKEL (reference sequence). The trim removed 4 bases at V and 7 bases at J, leaving 10 bases unmatched. The CDR3 runs to 15 residues. CDR3: CASSPIAGGRGEQYF. The CDR3 DNA sequence: TGTGCCAGCAGCCCGATAGCGGGGGGCCGGGGGGAGCAGTACTTC.

This chain joins TRBV3-1 and TRBJ2-7; possibly TRBD1 or TRBD2 for D (5 bases each). The V end lost 4 bases, the J end lost 0 bases, and 13 bases lay between the germline ends. CDR1 and CDR2 from the germline V gene are LGHDT and YNNKEL (reference sequence). The CDR3 length is 15 residues. The CDR3 region has the DNA TGTGCCAGCAGCCGCCCCGGGGCCAGCTCCTACGAGCAGTACTTC. This codes for CASSRPGASSYEQYF.

This chain joins TRBV11-2 and TRBJ2-4; possible D gene TRBD1, 6 bases. With the DNA end fitting TRBJ2-5 better, the J assignment may be wrong. From germline, CDR1 is SGHAT and CDR2 FQNNGV. This CDR3 region has 13 residues. The CDR3 is CASSLIQGETQYF. The CDR3 nucleotides are TGTGCCAGCAGCTTAATACAGGGAGAGACCCAGTACTTC.

The chain has TRBV21-1 and TRBJ2-4; the listed D gene, TRBD1, was not tested against the DNA. The J call could be wrong; TRBJ2-7 is a better fit for the DNA end. TRBV21-1 is shown as a pseudogene. This CDR3 has 17 residues. As DNA, the CDR3 is TGTGCCAGCAGCCCGGGGGCAGGGAAGGACGCGATCTACGAGCAGTACTTC. Its translation: CASSPGAGKDAIYEQYF.

The chain uses TRBV24-1 and TRBJ2-5; D uncertain. Trimming left V 3 bases short and J 9 bases short, with 13 bases between. This CDR3 has 13 residues. Germline V gene data show CDR1 as KGHDR and CDR2 as SFDVKD. The CDR3 loop is CATSDALGLAQYF. CDR3 DNA sequence: TGTGCCACCAGTGATGCGTTGGGGTTGGCCCAGTACTTC.

This sequence joins TRBV29-1 and TRBJ1-2; 8 positions match TRBD1. Germline V gives CDR1 SQVTM, CDR2 ANQGSEA. Trimming took 8 bases from V and 5 from J; bases not matched to a gene: 7. The CDR3 is made up of 12 amino acids. The CDR3 is CSTGTGEYGYTF. The CDR3 DNA is TGCAGCACCGGGACAGGCGAATATGGCTACACCTTC.

This chain links TRBV2 with TRBJ1-1; 7 bases agree with TRBD1. Trimming took 2 bases from V and 3 from J; bases not matched to a gene: 6. Germline-derived CDR1 and CDR2 are SNHLY and FYNNEI. CDR3 length: 15 amino acids. The CDR3 nucleotides read TGTGCCAGCAGTGAAAGAGGAGGGGGCTACACTGAAGCTTTCTTT. Translation: CASSERGGGYTEAFF.

The V gene is TRBV27, the J gene TRBJ1-2; tentative D call: TRBD1 (5 bases). Looked up from germline, CDR1 is MNHEY and CDR2 is SMNVEV (reference sequence). The ends were cut back, 6 bases at V and 7 bases at J, with 21 bases in the middle. CDR3 length: 15 amino acids. CDR3 coding DNA: TGTGCCAGCAGGATCCTCGGTGGCAGTGGGGGTGGCTACACCTTC. This codes for CASRILGGSGGGYTF.

This clonotype was observed a handful of times. The chain has TRBV29-1 and TRBJ2-5; 8 nucleotides match TRBD2. Germline values: CDR1 SQVTM, CDR2 ANQGSEA. The CDR3 covers 15 residues. J gave up 2 bases and V 7 bases, and 12 bases lay outside the gene matches. DNA of the CDR3: TGCAGCGCCATCCCCGGGAGGGTGGATCAAGAGACCCAGTACTTC. This sequence encodes CSAIPGRVDQETQYF.

On this clonotype: One junction end does not reproduce the germline sequence, and a read error may be involved. This chain links TRBV18 with TRBJ1-1, with D uncertain. Germline CDR1 and CDR2: KGHSH and LQKENI. The CDR3 is 12 residues long. The DNA of the CDR3 is TGTGCCAGCGCACCACGGGACACTGAAGCTTTCTTT. Encoded protein: CASAPRDTEAFF.

The CDR3: CASSYSMGREDQETQYF. The DNA for the CDR3 is TGTGCCAGCAGTTACTCGATGGGCAGGGAAGACCAAGAGACCCAGTACTTC. The rearrangement joins TRBV6-2 or TRBV6-3 to TRBJ2-5, with TRBD1 as a possible D gene (5 bases). Looked up from germline, CDR1 is MNHEY and CDR2 is SVGEGT. CDR3 size: 17 residues. Trimming took off 0 bases at V and 0 bases at J, with 14 bases between the two ends.